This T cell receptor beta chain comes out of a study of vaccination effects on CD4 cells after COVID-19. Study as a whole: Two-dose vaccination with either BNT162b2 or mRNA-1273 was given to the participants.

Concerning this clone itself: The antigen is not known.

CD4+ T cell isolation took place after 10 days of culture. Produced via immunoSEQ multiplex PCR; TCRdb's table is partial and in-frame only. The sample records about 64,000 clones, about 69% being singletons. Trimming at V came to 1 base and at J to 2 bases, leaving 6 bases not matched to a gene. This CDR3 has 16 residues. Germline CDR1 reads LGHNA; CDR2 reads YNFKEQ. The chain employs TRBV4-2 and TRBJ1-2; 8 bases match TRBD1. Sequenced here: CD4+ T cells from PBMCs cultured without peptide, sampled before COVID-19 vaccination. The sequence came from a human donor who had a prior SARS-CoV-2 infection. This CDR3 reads CASSQARDRRNYGYTF. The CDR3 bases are TGTGCCAGCAGCCAAGCAAGGGACAGGAGGAACTATGGCTACACCTTC.